This TCR beta chain was recorded in a study of blood T cells in healthy people across ages. The CDR3 consists of 15 residues. With 3 bases removed from V and 2 bases from J, the gap between germline ends came to 13 bases. Primed by a sample-barcoded 5' primer and a J-beta primer mix, a second PCR proceeded for roughly 7 to 11 cycles. TCRdb reprocessed the 5' RACE reads via MiXCR and lists one record per CDR3 protein. The repertoire holds hundreds of thousands of distinct CDR3 sequences, with around 48% as singletons. The clonotype was recovered from a woman aged 60-75 years in good health. The chain links TRBV12-3 or TRBV12-4 to TRBJ1-2, with D unresolved. Sequencing input: blood. In nucleotides, the CDR3 is TGTGCCAGCAGTTTTGTCCAGACGCCCAACTATGGCTACACCTTC. Amino acids: CASSFVQTPNYGYTF.